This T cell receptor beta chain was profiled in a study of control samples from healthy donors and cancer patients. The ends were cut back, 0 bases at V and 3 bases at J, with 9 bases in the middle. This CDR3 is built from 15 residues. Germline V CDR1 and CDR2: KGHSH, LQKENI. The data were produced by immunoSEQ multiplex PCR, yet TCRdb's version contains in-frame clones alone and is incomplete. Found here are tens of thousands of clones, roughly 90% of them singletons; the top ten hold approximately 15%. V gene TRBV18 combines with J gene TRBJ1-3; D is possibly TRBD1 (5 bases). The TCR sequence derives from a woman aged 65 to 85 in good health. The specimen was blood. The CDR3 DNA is TGTGCCAGCTCACCACCATCAGGGCTTGGAAACACCATATATTTT. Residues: CASSPPSGLGNTIYF.